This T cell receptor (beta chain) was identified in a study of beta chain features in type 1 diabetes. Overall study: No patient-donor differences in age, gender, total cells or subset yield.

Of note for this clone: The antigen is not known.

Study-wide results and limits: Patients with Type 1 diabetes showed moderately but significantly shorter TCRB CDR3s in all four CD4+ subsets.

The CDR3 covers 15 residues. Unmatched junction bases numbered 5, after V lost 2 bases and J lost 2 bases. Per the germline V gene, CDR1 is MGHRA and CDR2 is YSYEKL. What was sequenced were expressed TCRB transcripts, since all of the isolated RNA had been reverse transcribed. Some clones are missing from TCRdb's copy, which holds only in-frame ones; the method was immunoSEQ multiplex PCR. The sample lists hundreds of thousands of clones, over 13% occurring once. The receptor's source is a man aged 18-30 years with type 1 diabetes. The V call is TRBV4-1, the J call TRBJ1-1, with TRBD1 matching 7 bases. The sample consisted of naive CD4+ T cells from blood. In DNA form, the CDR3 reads TGCGCCAGCAGCCAACGAGGGACAGAAAACACTGAAGCTTTCTTT. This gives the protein CASSQRGTENTEAFF.